Reported below is one TCR beta chain. Sequenced by immunoSEQ multiplex PCR; TCRdb stores in-frame clones only, minus some. The sample yields over 60,000 clones, less than 90% seen once. These data belong to a study of Tregs in tolerant kidney transplant recipients. Unstimulated regulatory T cells (CD4+CD25+CD127-), CD4+CD25- non-regulatory cells, CD4 and CD8 cells were FACS-sorted from thawed PBMCs. Germline CDR1 and CDR2: SGHTA and FQGNSA. The CDR3 loop spans 19 amino acids. J lost 0 bases, V lost 2 bases, and 11 bases had no gene match. The chain couples TRBV7-2 to TRBJ2-3, with 10 bases fitting TRBD2. What was sequenced was CD4+ T cells from blood. The TCR sequence derives from a human donor in good health. CDR3 protein: CASSLNPSGGRISTDTQYF. The CDR3 DNA reads TGTGCCAGCAGCTTAAACCCTAGCGGGGGCCGGATTAGCACAGATACGCAGTATTTT.